This TCR beta chain was identified in a study of human T cells and chemical hapten exposure. Study overall: Women made up most patients, who had alopecia areata, totalis or universalis.

A single record per CDR3 protein comes from TCRdb applying MiXCR to the RACE reads. The sample records 65,000 to 95,000 distinct CDR3 sequences, less than 8% being singletons. Time point here: patch test 2, 6 weeks after DPC sensitization. Treatment meaning: therapeutic diphenylcyclopropenone sensitization with weekly scalp DPC. This clonotype was counted ten times or more. Per germline, CDR1 MNHEY and CDR2 SVGEGT. Between the trimmed V and J ends, which lost 5 bases and 15 bases, there was a span of 14 bases. The CDR3 is 11 amino acids. The chain uses TRBV6-2 or TRBV6-3 and TRBJ2-1, with D perhaps matching TRBD2 (6 bases). The clonotype was recovered from a woman in her twenties or thirties with alopecia areata. Some clones in this sample may be carry-over from other donors' samples. This specimen consisted of whole blood, obtained in connection with sensitization to the hapten diphenylcyclopropenone (DPC). The CDR3 region has the DNA TGTGCCAGCAGTCGGGACTGGGTGCCGTTCTTC. This codes for CASSRDWVPFF.